This TCR beta chain is from a study of metastatic and nonmetastatic thyroid tumors (dated by TCRdb to 2020 to 2022). Concerning the study at large: For patients with malignant and with benign thyroid disease, the researchers compared repertoires between peripheral blood samples and tumor or nodule tissue samples.

At least ten counts were recorded for this clone. The target of this receptor is not known. Base quality data are lacking; no much larger clone is found one base away. Summary of the overall study and its limitations: TCR beta diversity was reported as significantly higher in malignant tumors than in benign nodules, in both blood and tumor samples.

No patient had received any treatment before thyroid surgery. Using T-cell receptor beta sequencing, the study looked back at clinical samples from patients collected from the early 2010s to the late 2010s. The CDR3 runs 17 residues from the cysteine to the phenylalanine. The only DNA kept is the CDR3, 51 bases in frame from the first base. V loses 2 bases, J loses 1 base, and the germline ends lie 19 bases apart. Looking up the germline V gene yields CDR1 SQVTM and CDR2 ANQGSEA. Library preparation used PCR. For sequencing, an Illumina HiSeq 4000 was employed. The TCR beta-chain CDR3 region of each patient was profiled by high-throughput sequencing. Processing in the source paper ran as follows. CDR3 differences across clinicopathological groups were used to build a classifier for discriminating distant-metastatic papillary thyroid cancer patients. The Shannon index was used to measure repertoire diversity, and the Morisita-Horn index was used to measure how similar tumor and blood repertoires were. The public reads were run again by TCRdb, first through fastp at Q25 and then through MiXCR, and only productive beta chains were kept. The V and J calls come from TCRdb's annotation, not from the publication. The sample table shows 20,000 to 25,000 clones, and approximately 30% are seen once. 4.5% to 5.5% of the sample lies in the top ten.

Sequenced material: tumor tissue. This TCR was recovered from a female donor with papillary thyroid cancer or a benign thyroid nodule (not recorded which). Some clones in this sample may be carry-over from other donors' samples. The chain joins TRBV29-1 to TRBJ2-3, with the D gene not confidently named. The nucleotide sequence reads TGCAGCGTTGAATTCCCAGCCCTCGCAGACGGCACAGATACGCAGTATTTT. Translated, it reads CSVEFPALADGTDTQYF.